This entry features one T cell receptor beta chain sequence. Authors' processing steps: Amplification from reference gene primers served as the basis for estimated nucleated cell counts. TCRdb's table, derived via immunoSEQ multiplex PCR, lists solely in-frame clones and lacks some. The V and J calls and clone size were taken over from that table, and D and trimming were inferred from the DNA. The repertoire holds some 65,000 clones, with roughly 87% as singletons. The data originate from a study of blood T cell repertoires in COVID-19. Germline values: CDR1 ENHRY, CDR2 SYGVKD. CDR3 length: 16 residues. V lost 3 bases, J lost 8 bases, and 15 bases stayed unmatched.

The sequenced sample consisted of peripheral blood. The source is a man between 50 and 59 years old with COVID-19, enrolled during active disease. The chain joins TRBV10-3 to TRBJ1-2, with TRBD1 matching 7 bases. The CDR3 sequence: CAISDFPYRGDSGYTF. The CDR3 DNA reads TGTGCCATCAGTGATTTTCCCTACAGGGGCGACTCCGGCTACACCTTC.